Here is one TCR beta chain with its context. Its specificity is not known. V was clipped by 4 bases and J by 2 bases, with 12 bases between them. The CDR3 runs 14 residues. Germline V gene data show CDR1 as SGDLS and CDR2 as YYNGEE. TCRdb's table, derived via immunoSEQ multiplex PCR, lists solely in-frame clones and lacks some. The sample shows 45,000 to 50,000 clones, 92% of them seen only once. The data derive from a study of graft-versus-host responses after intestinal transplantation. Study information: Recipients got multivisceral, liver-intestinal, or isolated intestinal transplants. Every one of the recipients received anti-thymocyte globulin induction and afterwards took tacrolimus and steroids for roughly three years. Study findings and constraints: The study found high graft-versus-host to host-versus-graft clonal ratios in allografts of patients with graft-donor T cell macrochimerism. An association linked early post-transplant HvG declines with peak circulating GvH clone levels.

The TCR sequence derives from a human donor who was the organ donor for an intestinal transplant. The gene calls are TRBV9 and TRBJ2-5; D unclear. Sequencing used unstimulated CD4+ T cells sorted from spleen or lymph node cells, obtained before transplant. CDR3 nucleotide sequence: TGTGCCAGCAGCCCAAGGTGGGGTCAAGAGACCCAGTACTTC. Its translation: CASSPRWGQETQYF.